Following are 14 T cell receptor beta chains from one sample sequenced in a study of early T cells in non-severe SARS-CoV-2 infection. TCRdb itself ran the 5' RACE reads through MiXCR, one entry per CDR3 protein. The profile shows 55,000 to 65,000 distinct CDR3 sequences, 9.5% to 15% of them singletons. The sample comprised whole blood. Source of these receptors: an adult who was a healthcare worker with PCR-confirmed SARS-CoV-2 infection or an uninfected control (not recorded which).

This clonotype showed up just a few times. A read error may account for a junction end that differs from germline. The V and J genes are TRBV19 and TRBJ2-4; a possible D gene is TRBD2 (5 bases). The CDR3 is 13 amino acids. Germline V CDR1 and CDR2: LNHDA, SQIVND (reference sequence). The CDR3: CASSVDGGSIQYF. The CDR3 DNA reads as TGTGCCAGTAGTGTAGACGGAGGTAGCATTCAGTACTTC.

This clonotype was seen many times. This sequence joins TRBV7-9 and TRBJ2-2; D uncertain. V was shortened by 4 bases and J by 1 base, with 4 bases between the two germline ends. The CDR3 is 13 amino acids. Per the germline V gene, CDR1 is SEHNR and CDR2 is FQNEAQ (reference sequence). The CDR3, as DNA: TGTGCCAGCAGCTATGGGAACACCGGGGAGCTGTTTTTT. Its protein is CASSYGNTGELFF.

The rearrangement uses TRBV28 and TRBJ1-3, with D perhaps TRBD1 (5 bases). Trimming left V 6 bases short and J 4 bases short, with 7 bases between. The CDR3 is 12 residues long. Germline V gene lookup returns CDR1 MDHEN and CDR2 SYDVKM. The CDR3 DNA reads as TGTGCCAGCAGCCGACAGGGAAACACCATATATTTT. Protein: CASSRQGNTIYF.

V gene TRBV5-6 combines with J gene TRBJ1-1; 7 positions agree with TRBD1. This CDR3 has 15 amino acids. Germline trimming cut 6 bases from V and 1 base from J; bases unmatched to any gene: 9. CDR1 SGHDT and CDR2 YYEEEE come from the germline V gene. The CDR3 bases are TGTGCCAGCACCAGGGGGACCAGTGAGAACACTGAAGCTTTCTTT. Translation gives CASTRGTSENTEAFF.

This clonotype has more than one count but fewer than ten. The rearrangement uses TRBV29-1 and TRBJ1-2; TRBD1 agrees at 8 bases. Germline CDR1 reads SQVTM; CDR2 reads ANQGSEA. J gave up 8 bases and V 4 bases, and 9 bases lay outside the gene matches. The CDR3 is made up of 13 amino acids. Here the CDR3 DNA reads TGCAGCGTTGCGGACAGGGAAGTCCGCGGCTACACCTTC. It yields the protein CSVADREVRGYTF.

This clonotype turned up a few times. V gene TRBV4-3 combines with J gene TRBJ1-6; 7 nucleotides agree with TRBD1. Germline V CDR1 and CDR2: LGHNA, YSLEER. Losses at the gene ends were 2 bases for V and 10 bases for J; bases not matched to a gene: 11. CDR3 length: 16 residues. The CDR3 here is CASSQIAGGGRSPLHF. CDR3 DNA: TGCGCCAGCAGCCAAATCGCAGGGGGAGGGAGGTCACCCCTCCACTTT.

This clonotype has a handful of counts. V usage is TRBV29-1 and J usage is TRBJ2-7; D possibly matches TRBD1 or TRBD2 (6 bases each). Germline V lookup: CDR1 SQVTM, CDR2 ANQGSEA. V was trimmed by 4 bases and J by 3 bases, leaving 13 bases between them. There are 13 residues in the CDR3. The CDR3 here is CSVGEGGDYEQYF. The CDR3 nucleotides read TGCAGCGTTGGAGAGGGGGGTGACTACGAGCAGTACTTC.

This clonotype was counted between two and nine times. This rearrangement joins TRBV6-6 to TRBJ2-5; D is perhaps TRBD1 (5 bases). Trimming left V 4 bases short and J 5 bases short, with 8 bases between. This CDR3 is 12 amino acids long. Per the germline V gene, CDR1 is MNHNY and CDR2 is SVGAGI (reference sequence). The chain's CDR3 is CASSLNRETQYF. In DNA form, the CDR3 reads TGTGCCAGCAGTTTAAACAGGGAGACCCAGTACTTC.

This clonotype appeared a few times. V and J are TRBV10-1 and TRBJ2-5; the D gene is possibly TRBD2 (6 bases). CDR3 length: 14 residues. CDR1 is WNHNN, CDR2 SYGVQD, per germline (reference sequence). Trimming pared 2 bases from V and 3 bases from J, leaving 10 bases between. CDR3 in DNA: TGCGCCAGCAGTGAGGCGGGACGGGAAGAGACCCAGTACTTC. It translates to CASSEAGREETQYF.

This chain links TRBV5-4 with TRBJ2-5; D is ambiguous. CDR1 and CDR2 (germline): SGHNT, YYREEE (reference sequence). The CDR3 loop spans 14 amino acids. The V end was cut by 3 bases, the J end by 1 base, with 10 bases between. CDR3 region: CASSSGGSQETQYF. The CDR3 DNA reads as TGTGCCAGCAGCTCGGGCGGCAGCCAAGAGACCCAGTACTTC.

Details on this clonotype: Relative to the germline gene, one junction end is altered; a read error may explain this. This chain joins TRBV10-3 and TRBJ2-2; D might be TRBD1 (6 bases). Per the germline V gene, CDR1 is ENHRY and CDR2 is SYGVKD. The CDR3 runs 15 residues. CDR3 sequence reads: CAISVSGVSTGEPFF. The CDR3 DNA reads TGTGCCATCAGTGTTTCAGGGGTGAGCACCGGGGAGCCGTTTTTT.

The sample holds a few counts of this clonotype. The chain is built from TRBV5-1 and TRBJ2-1; tentative D call: TRBD2 (6 bases). The CDR3 extends over 15 amino acids. CDR1 is SGHRS and CDR2 is YFSETQ in the germline V gene. V was clipped by 5 bases and J by 0 bases, with 12 bases between them. The CDR3: CASRLSGSSYNEQFF. In DNA, the CDR3 is TGCGCCAGCAGACTTAGCGGTAGCTCCTACAATGAGCAGTTCTTC.

This clonotype was seen many times. This chain links TRBV4-3 with TRBJ2-5; D tentatively reads TRBD1 or TRBD2 (5 bases each). Trimming took 0 bases from V and 1 from J, leaving 9 bases between them. The CDR3 consists of 15 residues. Germline lookup yields CDR1 LGHNA and CDR2 YSLEER. The CDR3 is CASSQDRGGQETQYF. The CDR3 DNA is TGCGCCAGCAGCCAAGATCGGGGCGGCCAAGAGACCCAGTACTTC.

This clonotype was counted ten times or more. J is TRBJ2-1 and V is TRBV6-2 or TRBV6-3; D call uncertain. CDR3 length: 11 amino acids. V lost 6 bases and J lost 2, with 2 bases in between. Germline values: CDR1 MNHEY, CDR2 SVGEGT. The CDR3 here is CASRAYNEQFF. In DNA, the CDR3 is TGTGCCAGCAGGGCCTACAATGAGCAGTTCTTC.